One sample yielded the 3 T cell receptor beta chains listed below, sequenced in a study of regulatory T cells in long-lasting Graves disease (dated by TCRdb to about 2021). Libraries were constructed by multiplex PCR. The instrument given in TCRdb is Illumina HiSeq 4000. TCR beta libraries were built with iRepertoire HTBI primers and Arm-PCR amplification of CDR3 regions. TCRdb reprocessing: public reads trimmed at Q25 with fastp, clones called with MiXCR, in-frame beta chains kept. Each CDR3 protein appears once, grouped with its most common genes and DNA. Present in this sample are over 500,000 distinct CDR3 sequences, about 15% of which were seen just once. Around 12% of the sample belongs to the ten largest clones. According to the study, the label for this sample's time point signals: newly diagnosed GD, antithyroid drugs for less than 3 months. For both TCR sequencing and RNA sequencing, RNA was extracted from PBMCs in TRIzol.

This sample also belongs to another study, concerning T cells in Graves' hyperthyroidism and ophthalmopathy.

Material: peripheral blood mononuclear cells (PBMCs), obtained at new diagnosis, from a patient treated with antithyroid drugs. The source of these receptors is a man between 18 and 35 years old with Graves disease. Donor details come from another sample of the same person, matched by shared clones.

V gene TRBV5-1 combines with J gene TRBJ1-3; D is perhaps TRBD1 (6 bases). CDR3 length: 17 residues. V gave up 5 bases and J gave up 0 bases, with 18 bases separating them. The germline V gene has CDR1 SGHRS and CDR2 YFSETQ. The CDR3 region has the DNA TGCGCCAGCAGATACTTACCGGACAGTTACTCTGGAAACACCATATATTTT. The encoded protein is CASRYLPDSYSGNTIYF.

The gene calls are TRBV11-2 and TRBJ2-5; D possibly corresponds to TRBD2 (6 bases). CDR1 and CDR2 from the germline V gene are SGHAT and FQNNGV. CDR3 length: 10 amino acids. V was shortened by 10 bases and J by 5 bases, with 8 bases between the two germline ends. Here the CDR3 DNA reads TGTGCCACCGCGGGGGAGACCCAGTACTTC. Its translation is CATAGETQYF.

This clonotype was seen repeatedly, ten times or more. The gene calls are TRBV20-1 and TRBJ1-1, with D perhaps matching TRBD1 (6 bases). The germline V and J ends were trimmed by 6 bases and 4 bases, with 15 bases remaining between them. This CDR3 has 13 residues. The germline gives CDR1 DFQATT, CDR2 SNEGSKA (reference sequence). The CDR3, as DNA: TGCAGTGCAGACAGGCGGTTCGGCACTGAAGCTTTCTTT. Protein sequence: CSADRRFGTEAFF.